Following are 10 T cell receptor beta chains from one sample sequenced in a study of regulatory T cells in long-lasting Graves disease. Time point described: persistent/refractory GD, antithyroid drugs over 5 years with positive TRAb. Extracted RNA from PBMCs served as the source of the TCR library. CDR3-region Arm-PCR and iRepertoire HTBI primers produced the TCR beta libraries. TCRdb re-derived calls from the multiplex PCR reads in MiXCR, one entry per CDR3 protein. The table has a few hundred thousand distinct CDR3 sequences, about a quarter seen once. This specimen consisted of peripheral blood mononuclear cells (PBMCs), obtained when the disease was refractory, from a patient treated with antithyroid drugs. Source of these receptors: a female donor with Graves disease.

The chain has TRBV29-1 and TRBJ1-3; D not resolved. The CDR3 extends over 12 amino acids. CDR1 and CDR2 (germline): SQVTM, ANQGSEA. V was trimmed by 5 bases and J by 0 bases, leaving 5 bases between them. The DNA of the CDR3 is TGCAGCGTTATCCGCTCTGGAAACACCATATATTTT. It codes for CSVIRSGNTIYF.

The rearrangement uses TRBV5-1 and TRBJ1-1; D is possibly TRBD1 (5 bases). Germline lookup yields CDR1 SGHRS and CDR2 YFSETQ. V lost 4 bases and J lost 3, with 19 bases in between. There are 16 residues in the CDR3. The CDR3 region is CASSRESRELDTEAFF. The CDR3 DNA is TGCGCCAGCAGCCGCGAATCCAGGGAGCTGGACACTGAAGCTTTCTTT.

This chain connects TRBV27 to TRBJ2-3; D is undetermined. The ends were cut back, 7 bases at V and 3 bases at J, with 8 bases in the middle. The CDR3 length is 12 residues. Germline V lookup: CDR1 MNHEY, CDR2 SMNVEV (reference sequence). CDR3 DNA: TGTGCCAGCACGTCCGGGACAGATACGCAGTATTTT. Protein: CASTSGTDTQYF.

Ten or more counts support this clonotype. V gene TRBV6-1 combines with J gene TRBJ1-2; 7 bases map to TRBD1. Germline values: CDR1 MNHNS, CDR2 SASEGT. The junction had 5 bases not matched to a gene; V was cut back by 5 bases and J by 2 bases. The CDR3 is 14 residues long. The CDR3 nucleotides are TGTGCCAGCAGTCGCCAGACAGGGAACTATGGCTACACCTTC. This translates into CASSRQTGNYGYTF.

This clonotype was recorded a few times. V and J are TRBV29-1 and TRBJ1-5; 10 bases agree with TRBD1. CDR1 is SQVTM, CDR2 ANQGSEA, per germline. After removal of 6 bases from V and 3 bases from J, the junction contained 8 bases not matched to a gene. The CDR3 length is 15 residues. The CDR3 is CSVATGGRNNQPQHF. The CDR3 coding sequence is TGCAGCGTAGCGACAGGGGGCCGTAACAATCAGCCCCAGCATTTT.

This chain links TRBV30 with TRBJ1-4; no firm D call. Deletions cut 1 base from V and 4 bases from J, with 10 bases between. CDR1 GTSNPN and CDR2 SVGIG come from the germline V gene (reference sequence). CDR3 length: 14 residues. CDR3 nucleotide sequence: TGTGCCTGGAGTGGGGCGGAAAGTAATGAAAAACTGTTTTTT. Amino acids: CAWSGAESNEKLFF. Together with reference TRBV30 and TRBJ1-4, the CDR3 gives the full variable domain: SQTIHQWPATLVQPVGSPLSLECTVEGTSNPNLYWYRQAAGRGLQLLFYSVGIGQISSEVPQNLSASRPQDRQFILSSKKLLLSDSGFYLCAWSGAESNEKLFFGSGTQLSVL.

The chain joins TRBV20-1 to TRBJ2-7; tentatively, D is TRBD2 (6 bases). In germline, CDR1 is DFQATT, CDR2 SNEGSKA (reference sequence). The CDR3 contains 11 residues. Trimming removed 3 bases at V and 5 bases at J, with 8 bases between. The CDR3 sequence: CSARASDEQYF. The CDR3 DNA sequence: TGCAGTGCTAGGGCTAGCGACGAGCAGTACTTC.

The rearrangement links TRBV7-8 to TRBJ2-7, with 9 bases matching TRBD2. Trimming at V came to 2 bases and at J to 2 bases, leaving 7 bases not matched to a gene. Per the germline V gene, CDR1 is SGHVS and CDR2 is FQNEAQ. The CDR3 totals 16 residues. The CDR3, as DNA: TGTGCCAGCAGCTTAAATCCTAGCGGGGTTCCCTACGAGCAGTACTTC. This codes for CASSLNPSGVPYEQYF.

This rearrangement joins TRBV5-5 to TRBJ2-6; D unresolved. V lost 0 bases, J lost 0 bases, and 10 bases lay in between. Germline V lookup: CDR1 SGHKS, CDR2 YYEKEE (reference sequence). The CDR3 contains 17 residues. The CDR3 sequence: CASSLVVGNSGANVLTF. CDR3 in DNA: TGTGCCAGCAGCTTGGTTGTGGGTAACTCTGGGGCCAACGTCCTGACTTTC.

This clonotype was seen many times. The V call is TRBV3-1, the J call TRBJ2-5, with D perhaps TRBD2 (6 bases). Trimming pared 1 base from V and 3 bases from J, leaving 9 bases between. The CDR3 contains 14 residues. Germline CDR1 is LGHDT and CDR2 is YNNKEL (reference sequence). The CDR3 sequence is CASSQVWGEETQYF. The DNA of the CDR3 is TGTGCCAGCAGCCAAGTATGGGGGGAAGAGACCCAGTACTTC.